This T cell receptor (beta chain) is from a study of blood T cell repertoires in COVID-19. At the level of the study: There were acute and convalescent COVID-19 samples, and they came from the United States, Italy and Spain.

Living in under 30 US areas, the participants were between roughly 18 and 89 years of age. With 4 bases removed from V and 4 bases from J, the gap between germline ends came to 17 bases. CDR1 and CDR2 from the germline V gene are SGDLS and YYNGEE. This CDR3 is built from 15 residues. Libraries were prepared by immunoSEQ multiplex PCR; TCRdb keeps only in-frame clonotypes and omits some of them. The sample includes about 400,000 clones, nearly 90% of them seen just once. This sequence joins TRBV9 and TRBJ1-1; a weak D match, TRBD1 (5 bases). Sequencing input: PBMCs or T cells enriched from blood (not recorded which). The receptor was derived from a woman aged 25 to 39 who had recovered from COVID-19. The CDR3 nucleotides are TGTGCCAGCAGCCCAGTGCCAGGGTTGGCCACTGAAGCTTTCTTT. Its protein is CASSPVPGLATEAFF.